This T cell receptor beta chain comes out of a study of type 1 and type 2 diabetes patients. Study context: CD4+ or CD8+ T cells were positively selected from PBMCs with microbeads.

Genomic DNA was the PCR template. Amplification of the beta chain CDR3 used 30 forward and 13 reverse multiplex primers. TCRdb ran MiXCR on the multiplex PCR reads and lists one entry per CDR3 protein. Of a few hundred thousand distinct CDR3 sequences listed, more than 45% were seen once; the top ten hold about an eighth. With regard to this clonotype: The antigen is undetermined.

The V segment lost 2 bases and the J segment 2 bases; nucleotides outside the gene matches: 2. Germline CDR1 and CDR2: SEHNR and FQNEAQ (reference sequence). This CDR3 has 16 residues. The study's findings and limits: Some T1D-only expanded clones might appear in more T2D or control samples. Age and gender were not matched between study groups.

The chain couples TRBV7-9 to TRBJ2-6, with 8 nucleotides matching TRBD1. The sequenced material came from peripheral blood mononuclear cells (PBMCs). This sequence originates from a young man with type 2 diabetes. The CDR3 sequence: CASSLTQGAGANVLTF. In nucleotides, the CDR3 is TGTGCCAGCAGCTTAACACAGGGGGCTGGGGCCAACGTCCTGACTTTC.